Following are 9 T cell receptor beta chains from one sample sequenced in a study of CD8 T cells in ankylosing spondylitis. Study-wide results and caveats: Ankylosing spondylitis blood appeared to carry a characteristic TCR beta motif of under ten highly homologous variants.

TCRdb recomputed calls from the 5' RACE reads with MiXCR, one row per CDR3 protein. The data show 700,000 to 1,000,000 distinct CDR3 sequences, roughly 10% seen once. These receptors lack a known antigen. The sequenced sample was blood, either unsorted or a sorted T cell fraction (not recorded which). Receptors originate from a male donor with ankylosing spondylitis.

The CDR3 DNA is TGTGCCAGCAGGGACAGGGCCTTATGGTCACCCCTCCACTTT. Translation: CASRDRALWSPLHF. The V call is TRBV28, the J call TRBJ1-6; 8 bases fit TRBD1. J gave up 10 bases and V 6 bases, and 8 bases lay outside the gene matches. Germline V gene sequence: CDR1 MDHEN, CDR2 SYDVKM. This CDR3 has 14 residues.

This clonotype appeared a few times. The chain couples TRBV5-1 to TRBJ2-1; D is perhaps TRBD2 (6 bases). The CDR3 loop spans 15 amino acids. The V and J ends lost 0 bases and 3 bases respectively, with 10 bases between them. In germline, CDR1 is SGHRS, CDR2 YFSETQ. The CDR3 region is CASSLAGGLYNEQFF. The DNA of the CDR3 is TGCGCCAGCAGCTTGGCCGGGGGTCTCTACAATGAGCAGTTCTTC.

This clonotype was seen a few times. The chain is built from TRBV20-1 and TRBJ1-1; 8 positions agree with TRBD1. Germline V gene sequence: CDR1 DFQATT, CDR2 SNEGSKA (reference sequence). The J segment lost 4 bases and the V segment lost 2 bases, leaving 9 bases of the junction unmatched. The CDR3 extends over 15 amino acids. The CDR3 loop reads CSARPLATGGTEAFF. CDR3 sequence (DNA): TGCAGTGCTAGACCCCTTGCCACAGGGGGCACTGAAGCTTTCTTT.

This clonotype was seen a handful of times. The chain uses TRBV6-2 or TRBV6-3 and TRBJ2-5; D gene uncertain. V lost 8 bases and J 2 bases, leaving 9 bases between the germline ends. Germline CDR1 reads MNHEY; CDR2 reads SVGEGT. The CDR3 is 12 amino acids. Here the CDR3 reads CASGAVQETQYF. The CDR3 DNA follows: TGTGCCAGCGGTGCGGTTCAAGAGACCCAGTACTTC.

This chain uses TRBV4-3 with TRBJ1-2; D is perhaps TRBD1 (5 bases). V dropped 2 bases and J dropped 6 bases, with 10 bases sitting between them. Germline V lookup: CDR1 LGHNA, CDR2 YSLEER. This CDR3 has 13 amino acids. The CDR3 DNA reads TGCGCCAGCAGCCAAACTTCGGGGGATGGCTACACCTTC. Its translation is CASSQTSGDGYTF.

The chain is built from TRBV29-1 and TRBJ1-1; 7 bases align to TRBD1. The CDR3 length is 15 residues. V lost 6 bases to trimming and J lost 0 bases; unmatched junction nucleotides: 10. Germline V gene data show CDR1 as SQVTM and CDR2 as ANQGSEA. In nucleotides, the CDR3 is TGCAGCGTGGGGGGTTATGGGACAGTGAACACTGAAGCTTTCTTT. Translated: CSVGGYGTVNTEAFF. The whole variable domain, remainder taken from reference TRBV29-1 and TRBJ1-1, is SAVISQKPSRDICQRGTSLTIQCQVDSQVTMMFWYRQQPGQSLTLIATANQGSEATYESGFVIDKFPISRPNLTFSTLTVSNMSPEDSSIYLCSVGGYGTVNTEAFFGQGTRLTVV.

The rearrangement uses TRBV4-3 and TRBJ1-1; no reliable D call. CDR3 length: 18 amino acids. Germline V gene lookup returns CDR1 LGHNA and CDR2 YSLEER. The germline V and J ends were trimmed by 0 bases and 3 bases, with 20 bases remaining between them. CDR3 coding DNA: TGCGCCAGCAGCCAAGATAGGACTTCTTTACGGTGGGACACTGAAGCTTTCTTT. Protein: CASSQDRTSLRWDTEAFF.

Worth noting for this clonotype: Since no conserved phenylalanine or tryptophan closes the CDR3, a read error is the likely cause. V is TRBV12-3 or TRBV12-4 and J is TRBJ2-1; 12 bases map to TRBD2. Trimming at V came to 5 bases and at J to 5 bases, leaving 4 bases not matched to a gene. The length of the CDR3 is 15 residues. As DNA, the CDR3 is TGTGCCAGCAGTCTCCGACTAGCGGGAGACAATGAGCAGTTCATC. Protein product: CASSLRLAGDNEQFI.

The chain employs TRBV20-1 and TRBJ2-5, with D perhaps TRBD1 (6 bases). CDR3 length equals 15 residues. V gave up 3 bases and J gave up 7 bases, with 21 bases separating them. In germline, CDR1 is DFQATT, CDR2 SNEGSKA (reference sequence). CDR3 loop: CSASRFGGGTGTQYF. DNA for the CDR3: TGCAGTGCTAGCCGGTTTGGGGGCGGTACCGGGACCCAGTACTTC.